This T cell receptor beta chain was recorded in a study of Ad26.COV2.S vaccination and SARS-CoV-2 variants. Trimming took 3 bases from V and 0 from J, leaving 12 bases between them. Germline V lookup: CDR1 DFQATT, CDR2 SNEGSKA (reference sequence). The CDR3 has 15 residues. Profiling relied on immunoSEQ multiplex PCR, and the TCRdb table lists in-frame clones only, not all of them. This sample has more than 400,000 clones, with roughly 91% found just once. Treatment in this sample: roughly 20 received Ad26.COV2.S at low or high dose, single or two shots; about 5 received placebo; per-sample allocation not given. Collection of samples fell on day 63 after the first vaccine or placebo injection.

Sequencing was performed on peripheral blood, taken in a trial of Ad26.COV2.S vaccine versus placebo. The clonotype was recovered from a person between 18 and 65 years old who received the Ad26.COV2.S COVID-19 vaccine or a placebo. This rearrangement joins TRBV20-1 to TRBJ1-3; D gene uncertain. The CDR3 DNA reads as TGCAGTGCTAGTGGTCAGGCCTCCTCTGGAAACACCATATATTTT. Encoded protein: CSASGQASSGNTIYF.